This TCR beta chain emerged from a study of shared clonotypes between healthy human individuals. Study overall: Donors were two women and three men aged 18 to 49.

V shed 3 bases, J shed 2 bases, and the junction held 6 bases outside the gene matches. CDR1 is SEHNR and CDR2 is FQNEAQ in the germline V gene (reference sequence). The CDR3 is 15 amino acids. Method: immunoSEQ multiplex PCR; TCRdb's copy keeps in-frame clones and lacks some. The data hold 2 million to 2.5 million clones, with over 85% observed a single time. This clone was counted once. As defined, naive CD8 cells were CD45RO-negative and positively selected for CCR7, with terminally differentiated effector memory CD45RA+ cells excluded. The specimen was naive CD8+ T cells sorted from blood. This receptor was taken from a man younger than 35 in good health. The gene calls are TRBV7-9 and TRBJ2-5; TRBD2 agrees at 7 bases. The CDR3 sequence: CASSFAGVLQETQYF. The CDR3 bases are TGTGCCAGCAGCTTCGCGGGGGTACTACAAGAGACCCAGTACTTC.